This entry lists 23 T cell receptor beta chains sequenced from one sample in a study of blood T cell repertoires in COVID-19. Profiling relied on immunoSEQ multiplex PCR, and the TCRdb table lists in-frame clones only, not all of them. The sample has a few hundred thousand clones; approximately 80% are singletons. Sequencing input: peripheral blood. Receptor source: a woman in her thirties or forties who had recovered from COVID-19.

This clone appeared once. The chain links TRBV24-1 to TRBJ2-7; D might be TRBD2 (6 bases). Germline V gives CDR1 KGHDR, CDR2 SFDVKD. The CDR3 totals 15 residues. V lost 2 bases, J lost 0 bases, and 10 bases lay in between. This chain's CDR3 is CATSDSGLSSYEQYF. In DNA form, the CDR3 reads TGTGCCACCAGTGATTCGGGACTCAGCTCCTACGAGCAGTACTTC.

The J gene is TRBJ1-2, the V gene TRBV30; no reliable D call. This CDR3 comprises 13 residues. Trimming removed 7 bases from V and 5 bases from J, with 17 bases in between. CDR1 GTSNPN and CDR2 SVGIG come from the germline V gene (reference sequence). The CDR3 nucleotides read TGTGCCTTTACCCGGGGTGGAGAGTATGGCTACACCTTC. Its translation is CAFTRGGEYGYTF.

The chain recombines TRBV24-1 with TRBJ1-2; no clear D. The CDR3 loop spans 14 amino acids. Trimming took 0 bases from V and 4 from J, leaving 8 bases between them. Germline V gene sequence: CDR1 KGHDR, CDR2 SFDVKD. CDR3 sequence (DNA): TGTGCCACCAGTGATTTGCAGTTTACCTATGGCTACACCTTC. The encoded protein is CATSDLQFTYGYTF.

Written as DNA, the CDR3 is TGTGCCAGCAGCTCCTCAACAGGGGCCTATGGCTACACCTTC. Protein product: CASSSSTGAYGYTF. This chain links TRBV7-8 with TRBJ1-2; 7 bases are shared with TRBD1. Germline CDR1 is SGHVS and CDR2 is FQNEAQ. Trimming took 4 bases from V and 4 from J; bases not matched to a gene: 6. The length of the CDR3 is 14 residues.

The chain links TRBV12-3 or TRBV12-4 to TRBJ1-4, with a weak D call TRBD1 (5 bases). CDR3 size: 13 residues. V lost 7 bases, J lost 7 bases, and 13 bases lay in between. In DNA form, the CDR3 reads TGTGCCAGCACCACGGGGGGGTTTGAAAAACTGTTTTTT. It encodes CASTTGGFEKLFF.

The rearrangement uses TRBV7-9 and TRBJ2-3; 9 nucleotides line up with TRBD1. J was trimmed by 10 bases and V by 4 bases; bases with no gene match: 12. This CDR3 has 15 residues. Germline V gene sequence: CDR1 SEHNR, CDR2 FQNEAQ (reference sequence). The DNA of the CDR3 is TGTGCCAGCAGCTCGACAGGGGGGAAGAGTGGGTCGCAGTATTTT. Amino acids: CASSSTGGKSGSQYF.

This clone was counted once. The same CDR3 arises from other DNA sequences in this sample as well. The chain combines TRBV7-2 with TRBJ2-7; perhaps TRBD2 as D (6 bases). CDR1 and CDR2 (germline): SGHTA, FQGNSA. The V end lost 1 base, the J end lost 4 bases, and 11 bases lay between the germline ends. The CDR3 covers 14 residues. Written as DNA, the CDR3 is TGTGCCAGCAGCTTAGGGTCTCGGGGGTACGAGCAGTACTTC. Translation: CASSLGSRGYEQYF.

The J gene is TRBJ1-5, the V gene TRBV6-5; D is ambiguous. Germline CDR1 is MNHEY and CDR2 is SVGAGI. V was clipped by 5 bases and J by 6 bases, with 11 bases between them. The CDR3 extends over 13 amino acids. CDR3 bases: TGTGCCAGCAGTCCACAGTTTAGTCAGCCCCAGCATTTT. Protein sequence: CASSPQFSQPQHF.

This clone was seen a single time. The chain uses TRBV5-1 and TRBJ2-2; 7 nucleotides align to TRBD1. The length of the CDR3 is 16 residues. Germline V gene lookup returns CDR1 SGHRS and CDR2 YFSETQ. Unmatched junction bases numbered 7, after V lost 3 bases and J lost 2 bases. The CDR3 nucleotides read TGCGCCAGCAGCTCCGATGAGGGGGCTAACACCGGGGAGCTGTTTTTT. Protein: CASSSDEGANTGELFF.

This chain joins TRBV23-1 and TRBJ2-5; maybe TRBD1 (5 bases). TRBV23-1 is identified as an open reading frame with a role that is uncertain. V gave up 0 bases and J gave up 3 bases, with 11 bases separating them. The CDR3 consists of 15 residues. CDR3 in amino acids: CASSQSMAGKETQYF. The CDR3 region has the DNA TGCGCCAGCAGTCAATCGATGGCAGGGAAAGAGACCCAGTACTTC.

This clone was counted many times. The chain uses TRBV27 and TRBJ2-7; unclear D gene. Germline V CDR1 and CDR2: MNHEY, SMNVEV (reference sequence). V gave up 3 bases and J gave up 1 base, with 10 bases separating them. The CDR3 runs 14 residues. CDR3 nucleotides: TGTGCCAGCAGTTTCACAGTGACATCCTACGAGCAGTACTTC. Translating it yields CASSFTVTSYEQYF.

V is TRBV9 and J is TRBJ1-4; 7 nucleotides match TRBD1. Trimming at V came to 0 bases and at J to 4 bases, leaving 6 bases not matched to a gene. The CDR3 has 16 amino acids. The germline gives CDR1 SGDLS, CDR2 YYNGEE. The CDR3 loop reads CASSVALGQFNEKLFF. CDR3 nucleotide sequence: TGTGCCAGCAGCGTAGCATTGGGACAGTTTAATGAAAAACTGTTTTTT.

This chain uses TRBV27 with TRBJ1-6, with D unclear. Trimming removed 5 bases from V and 4 bases from J, with 21 bases in between. The CDR3 has 18 amino acids. Germline V lookup: CDR1 MNHEY, CDR2 SMNVEV (reference sequence). The CDR3 DNA follows: TGTGCCAGCAGTCGACGTGGGTCCAGAGGTACATATAATTCACCCCTCCACTTT. Translation: CASSRRGSRGTYNSPLHF.

This sequence joins TRBV7-9 and TRBJ2-4, with TRBD2 as a possible D gene (5 bases). The CDR3 loop spans 15 amino acids. Between the trimmed V and J ends, which lost 5 bases and 5 bases, there was a span of 16 bases. Germline V CDR1 and CDR2: SEHNR, FQNEAQ (reference sequence). CDR3 nucleotide sequence: TGTGCCAGCAGCCGGGGAATTTTCGAAGAAAACATTCAGTACTTC. Encoded protein: CASSRGIFEENIQYF.

V is TRBV7-2 and J is TRBJ2-7; D remains unclear. In germline, CDR1 is SGHTA, CDR2 FQGNSA. V shed 5 bases and J shed 1 base, with 9 bases lying between them. The CDR3 consists of 13 residues. CDR3 protein: CASSATFSYEQYF. CDR3 in DNA: TGTGCCAGCAGCGCGACATTTTCCTACGAGCAGTACTTC.

The V gene is TRBV11-3, the J gene TRBJ2-1, with TRBD2 identical over 10 bases. The V segment lost 5 bases and the J segment 3 bases; nucleotides outside the gene matches: 4. The CDR3 contains 15 residues. Germline CDR1 is SGHNT and CDR2 is YENEEA. CDR3 in amino acids: CASSRSGGLYNEQFF. The DNA for the CDR3 is TGTGCCAGCAGCCGTAGCGGGGGGCTCTACAATGAGCAGTTCTTC.

The chain recombines TRBV29-1 with TRBJ1-1; perhaps TRBD1 as D (5 bases). Trimming took off 6 bases at V and 4 bases at J, with 15 bases between the two ends. Germline V CDR1 and CDR2: SQVTM, ANQGSEA. The CDR3 totals 13 residues. The CDR3 spells CSVLKGVSTEAFF. The CDR3 nucleotides read TGCAGCGTCCTAAAAGGGGTTTCCACTGAAGCTTTCTTT.

The chain uses TRBV7-2 and TRBJ2-1, with D perhaps TRBD1 (8 bases). The V end lost 5 bases, the J end lost 16 bases, and 18 bases lay between the germline ends. Germline values: CDR1 SGHTA, CDR2 FQGNSA. This CDR3 has 12 amino acids. CDR3 loop: CASSTQGGRPFF. The CDR3 DNA follows: TGTGCCAGCAGCACACAGGGGGGGCGGCCATTCTTC.

The rearrangement uses TRBV6-5 and TRBJ2-3, with 14 nucleotides matching TRBD2. From germline, CDR1 is MNHEY and CDR2 SVGAGI. The CDR3 totals 14 residues. After removal of 10 bases from V and 7 bases from J, the junction contained 7 bases not matched to a gene. The DNA of the CDR3 is TGTGCCACCCAGACTAGCGGGGGGGCAAATACGCAGTATTTT. It yields the protein CATQTSGGANTQYF.

The chain is built from TRBV18 and TRBJ1-2, with a possible D match to TRBD1 (6 bases). Germline V gene data show CDR1 as KGHSH and CDR2 as LQKENI. The V end lost 4 bases, the J end lost 2 bases, and 11 bases lay between the germline ends. The CDR3 runs to 14 residues. Written as DNA, the CDR3 is TGTGCCAGCTCACTACGGACAGTGAACTATGGCTACACCTTC. Encoded protein: CASSLRTVNYGYTF. The variable domain in full, completed from reference TRBV18 and TRBJ1-2, reads NAGVMQNPRHLVRRRGQEARLRCSPMKGHSHVYWYRQLPEEGLKFMVYLQKENIIDESGMPKERFSAEFPKEGPSILRIQQVVRGDSAAYFCASSLRTVNYGYTFGSGTRLTVV.

The CDR3, as DNA: TGTGCCAGCAGCCCCGGACAGGGGGTCTTGCCCCTCCACTTT. Translating it yields CASSPGQGVLPLHF. The V call is TRBV3-1 (or the pseudogene TRBV3-2), the J call TRBJ1-6; 10 bases match TRBD1. V gave up 4 bases and J gave up 13 bases; unmatched junction bases: 7. The germline CDR1 and CDR2 sequences are LGHDT and YNNKEL (reference sequence). This CDR3 is built from 14 residues.

The chain recombines TRBV7-9 with TRBJ1-4; D is ambiguous. Deletions cut 3 bases from V and 2 bases from J, with 7 bases between. The CDR3 has 14 amino acids. The V gene's germline CDR1 is SEHNR and CDR2 FQNEAQ (reference sequence). CDR3 sequence reads: CASSFAGTNEKLFF. The CDR3 nucleotides read TGTGCCAGCAGCTTCGCGGGTACTAATGAAAAACTGTTTTTT.

This clone has only one observation. The CDR3 here is CASSPPGFGRGAYNEQFF. CDR3 in DNA: TGTGCCAGCTCACCACCAGGGTTCGGCAGGGGTGCCTACAATGAGCAGTTCTTC. The chain couples TRBV18 to TRBJ2-1; D might be TRBD1 (6 bases). V was trimmed by 0 bases and J by 2 bases, leaving 17 bases between them. Germline V lookup: CDR1 KGHSH, CDR2 LQKENI. The CDR3 covers 18 residues.